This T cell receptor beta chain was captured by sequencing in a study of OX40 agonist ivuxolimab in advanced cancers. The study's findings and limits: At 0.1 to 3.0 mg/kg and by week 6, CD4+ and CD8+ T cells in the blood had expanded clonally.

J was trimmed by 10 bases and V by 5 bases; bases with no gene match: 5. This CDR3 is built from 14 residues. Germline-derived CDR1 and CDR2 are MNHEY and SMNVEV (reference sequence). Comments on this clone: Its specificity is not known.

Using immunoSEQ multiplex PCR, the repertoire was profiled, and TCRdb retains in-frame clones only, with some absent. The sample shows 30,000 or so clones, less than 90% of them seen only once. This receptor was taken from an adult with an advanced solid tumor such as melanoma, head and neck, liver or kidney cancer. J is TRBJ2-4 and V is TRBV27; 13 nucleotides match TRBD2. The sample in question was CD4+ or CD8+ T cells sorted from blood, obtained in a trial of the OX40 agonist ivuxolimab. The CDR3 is CASSPGTSGDIQYF. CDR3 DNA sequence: TGTGCCAGCAGTCCCGGGACTAGCGGGGATATTCAGTACTTC.